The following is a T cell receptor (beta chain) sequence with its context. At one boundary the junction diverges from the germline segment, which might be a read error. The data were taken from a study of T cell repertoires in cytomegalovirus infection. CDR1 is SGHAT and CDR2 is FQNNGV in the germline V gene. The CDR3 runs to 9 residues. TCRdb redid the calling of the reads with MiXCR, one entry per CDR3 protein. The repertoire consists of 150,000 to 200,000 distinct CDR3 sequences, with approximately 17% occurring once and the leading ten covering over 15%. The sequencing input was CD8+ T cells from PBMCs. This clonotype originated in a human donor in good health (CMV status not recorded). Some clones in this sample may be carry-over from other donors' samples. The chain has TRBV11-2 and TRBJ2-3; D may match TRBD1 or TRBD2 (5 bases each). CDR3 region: CASSPRDPF. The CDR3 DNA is TGTGCCAGCAGCCCTCGGGACCCTTTT.